This T cell receptor beta chain was observed in a study of technical replicates of blood from several donors. This CDR3 contains 14 residues. Trimming took 2 bases from V and 2 from J, leaving 8 bases between them. Germline lookup yields CDR1 SNHLY and CDR2 FYNNEI. Clones were read by immunoSEQ multiplex PCR, and TCRdb kept only the in-frame ones, dropping some. The repertoire holds about 53,000 clones, with about 86% as singletons. The sequenced material came from PBMCs. The chain joins TRBV2 to TRBJ2-3, with D possibly being TRBD2 (5 bases). The receptor was isolated from a human donor in good health. Some clones in this sample may be carry-over from other donors' samples. CDR3 bases: TGTGCCAGCAGTGAACGGAGGTTCACAGATACGCAGTATTTT. This gives the protein CASSERRFTDTQYF.